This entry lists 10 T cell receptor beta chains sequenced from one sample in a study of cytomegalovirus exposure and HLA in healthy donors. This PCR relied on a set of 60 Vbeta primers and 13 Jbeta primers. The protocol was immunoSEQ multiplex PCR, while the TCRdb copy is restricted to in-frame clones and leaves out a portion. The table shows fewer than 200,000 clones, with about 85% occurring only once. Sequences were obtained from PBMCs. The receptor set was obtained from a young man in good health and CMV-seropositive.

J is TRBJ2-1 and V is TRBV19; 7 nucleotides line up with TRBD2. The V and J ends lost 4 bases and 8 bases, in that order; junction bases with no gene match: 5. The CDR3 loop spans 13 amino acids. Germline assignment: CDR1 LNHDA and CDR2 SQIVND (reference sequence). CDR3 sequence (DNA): TGTGCCAGTAGTAACGCGGGAGTCTATGAGCAGTTCTTC. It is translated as CASSNAGVYEQFF.

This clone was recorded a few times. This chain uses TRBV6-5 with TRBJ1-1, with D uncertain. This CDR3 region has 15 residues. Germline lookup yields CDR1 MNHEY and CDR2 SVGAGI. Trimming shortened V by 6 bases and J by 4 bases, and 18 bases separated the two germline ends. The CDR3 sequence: CASSLPPGYATEAFF. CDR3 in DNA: TGTGCCAGCAGCCTCCCCCCGGGGTACGCCACTGAAGCTTTCTTT.

The CDR3, as DNA: TGTGCCAGCTCACAGTCGACAGGGAAAAACATTCAGTACTTC. Translation gives CASSQSTGKNIQYF. This rearrangement joins TRBV18 to TRBJ2-4, with 7 bases matching TRBD1. The CDR3 runs 14 residues. The germline V gene encodes CDR1 KGHSH and CDR2 LQKENI. The ends lost 4 bases at V and 4 bases at J; junction bases unmatched: 4.

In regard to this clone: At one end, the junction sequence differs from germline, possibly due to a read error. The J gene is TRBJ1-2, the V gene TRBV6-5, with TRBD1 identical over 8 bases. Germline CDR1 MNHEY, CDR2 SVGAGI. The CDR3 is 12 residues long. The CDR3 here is CASFGQGGSHNF. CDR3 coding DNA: TGTGCCAGCTTCGGACAGGGTGGATCTCATAACTTC.

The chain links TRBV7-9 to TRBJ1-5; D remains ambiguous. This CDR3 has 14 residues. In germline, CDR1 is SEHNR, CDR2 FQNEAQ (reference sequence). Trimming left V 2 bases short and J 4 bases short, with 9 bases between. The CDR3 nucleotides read TGTGCCAGCAGCTTAACAACCGGGAATCAGCCCCAGCATTTT. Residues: CASSLTTGNQPQHF. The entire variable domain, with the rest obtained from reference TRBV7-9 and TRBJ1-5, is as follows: DTGVSQNPRHKITKRGQNVTFRCDPISEHNRLYWYRQTLGQGPEFLTYFQNEAQLEKSRLLSDRFSAERPKGSFSTLEIQRTEQGDSAMYLCASSLTTGNQPQHFGDGTRLSIL.

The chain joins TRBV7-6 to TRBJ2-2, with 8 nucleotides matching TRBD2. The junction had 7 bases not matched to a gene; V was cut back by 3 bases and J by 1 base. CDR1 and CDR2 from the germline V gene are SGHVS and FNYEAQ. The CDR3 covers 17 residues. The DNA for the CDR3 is TGTGCCAGCAGCTTGCCTCTAGCGGGCATGAACACCGGGGAGCTGTTTTTT. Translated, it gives CASSLPLAGMNTGELFF.

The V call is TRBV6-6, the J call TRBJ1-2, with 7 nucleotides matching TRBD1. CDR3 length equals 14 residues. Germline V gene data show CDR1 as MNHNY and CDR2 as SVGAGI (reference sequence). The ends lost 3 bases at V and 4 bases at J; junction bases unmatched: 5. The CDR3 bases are TGTGCCAGCAGTTATTGGGACAGCCTCTATGGCTACACCTTC. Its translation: CASSYWDSLYGYTF.

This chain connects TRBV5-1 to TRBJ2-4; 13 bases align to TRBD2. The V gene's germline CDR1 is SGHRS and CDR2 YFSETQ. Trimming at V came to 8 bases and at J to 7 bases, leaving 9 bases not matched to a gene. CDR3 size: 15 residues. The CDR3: CASGDGGLAGNIQYF. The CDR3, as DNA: TGCGCCAGTGGGGACGGGGGACTAGCGGGGAACATTCAGTACTTC.

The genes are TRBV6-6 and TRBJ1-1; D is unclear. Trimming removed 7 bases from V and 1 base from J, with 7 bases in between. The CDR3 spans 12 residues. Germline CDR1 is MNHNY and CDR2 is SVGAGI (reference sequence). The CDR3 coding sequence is TGTGCCAGCACCGCCGGGAACACTGAAGCTTTCTTT. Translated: CASTAGNTEAFF.

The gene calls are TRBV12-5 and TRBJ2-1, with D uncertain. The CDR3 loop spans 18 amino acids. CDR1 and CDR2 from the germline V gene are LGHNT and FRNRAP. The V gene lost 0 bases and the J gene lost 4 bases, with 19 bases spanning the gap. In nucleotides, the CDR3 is TGTGCTAGTGGTTTGGTACCAGAAAGAGGATACCCTTACAATGAGCAGTTCTTC. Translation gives CASGLVPERGYPYNEQFF.